Listed below are T cell receptor beta chains from one sample, sequenced in a study of Ad26.COV2.S vaccination and SARS-CoV-2 variants. Clones were sequenced by immunoSEQ multiplex PCR, and TCRdb holds only the in-frame ones, with some missing. The sample lists 300,000 to 400,000 clones; 85% to 90% were seen once. This specimen consisted of peripheral blood, obtained in a trial of Ad26.COV2.S vaccine versus placebo. All receptors derive from a person between 18 and 65 years old who received the Ad26.COV2.S COVID-19 vaccine or a placebo. Both conserved end residues are part of each CDR3. A D gene is named only where the DNA matches it firmly. Size is stated for part of the rows, as once, few or many counts, or as a class when the clone is expanded.

J gene: TRBJ2-7; V gene: TRBV27; D gene: .; clone size: .; CDR3 DNA: TGTGCCAGCAGTTTTCCTCCGTCTGGGGAGCAGTACTTC; CDR3 protein: CASSFPPSGEQYF
J gene: TRBJ2-7; V gene: TRBV10-2; D gene: TRBD1; clone size: .; CDR3 DNA: TGCGCCAGCGAACCGGGACAGGGAACCTACGAGCAGTACTTC; CDR3 protein: CASEPGQGTYEQYF
J gene: TRBJ1-2; V gene: TRBV19; D gene: .; clone size: .; CDR3 DNA: TGTGCCAGTAGTATACGGCAGGAGGGCTATGGCTACACCTTC; CDR3 protein: CASSIRQEGYGYTF
J gene: TRBJ1-5; V gene: TRBV6-2/TRBV6-3; D gene: .; clone size: .; CDR3 DNA: TGTGCCAGCAGTCCCTTCCAGGAAAGTATTAGCAATCAGCCCCAGCATTTT; CDR3 protein: CASSPFQESISNQPQHF
J gene: TRBJ2-2; V gene: TRBV10-1; D gene: .; clone size: .; CDR3 DNA: TGCGCCAGCAGTGAGGCCTACCGGGGAGCTGTTTTT; CDR3 protein: CASSEAYRGAVF
J gene: TRBJ1-4; V gene: TRBV5-6; D gene: TRBD1; clone size: .; CDR3 DNA: TGTGCCAGCAGCGCCGGACAGGCTCTAAAACTGTTTTTT; CDR3 protein: CASSAGQALKLFF
J gene: TRBJ1-2; V gene: TRBV3-1/TRBV3-2; D gene: TRBD1; clone size: .; CDR3 DNA: TGTGCCAGCAGCCAACCGGGACAGGTGAACTATGGCTACACCTTC; CDR3 protein: CASSQPGQVNYGYTF
J gene: TRBJ2-1; V gene: TRBV27; D gene: TRBD1; clone size: .; CDR3 DNA: TGTGCCAGCAGTCCCTACGCCCCCGGGACAGGGGTTTATGAGCAGTTCTTC; CDR3 protein: CASSPYAPGTGVYEQFF
J gene: TRBJ2-5; V gene: TRBV11-2; D gene: .; clone size: .; CDR3 DNA: TGTGCCAGCAGCTTAGCAAAGTTAAGAGGGCCAGAGGAGACCCAGTACTTC; CDR3 protein: CASSLAKLRGPEETQYF
J gene: TRBJ2-2; V gene: TRBV6-5; D gene: TRBD2; clone size: .; CDR3 DNA: TGTGCCATATCTGGGGGGGTCTTAAACACCGGGGAGCTGTTTTTT; CDR3 protein: CAISGGVLNTGELFF
J gene: TRBJ1-1; V gene: TRBV5-4; D gene: .; clone size: .; CDR3 DNA: TGTGCCAGCAGCTTCGGGGCGCCCACTGAAGCTTTCTTT; CDR3 protein: CASSFGAPTEAFF
J gene: TRBJ1-5; V gene: TRBV19; D gene: .; clone size: .; CDR3 DNA: TGTGCCAGTTCTTTCAGGGGTCCCGGGAGATGGGATAGCAATCAGCCCCAGCATTTT; CDR3 protein: CASSFRGPGRWDSNQPQHF
J gene: TRBJ2-3; V gene: TRBV11-2; D gene: .; clone size: .; CDR3 DNA: TGTGCCAGCAGCTTAATTGTGGTGCTAGCACAGGATACGCAGTATTTT; CDR3 protein: CASSLIVVLAQDTQYF
J gene: TRBJ2-1; V gene: TRBV19; D gene: .; clone size: .; CDR3 DNA: TGTGCCAGTAGTCCCCTACACTTCTCCTACAATGAGCAGTTCTTC; CDR3 protein: CASSPLHFSYNEQFF
J gene: TRBJ2-2; V gene: TRBV19; D gene: .; clone size: .; CDR3 DNA: TGTGCCAGTAGATTACAGGGTGGTCCCGGGGAGCTGTTTTTT; CDR3 protein: CASRLQGGPGELFF
J gene: TRBJ1-2; V gene: TRBV19; D gene: .; clone size: few; CDR3 DNA: TGTGCCAGTAGTAGCACAGGGAACTATGGCTACACCTTC; CDR3 protein: CASSSTGNYGYTF
J gene: TRBJ1-1; V gene: TRBV27; D gene: .; clone size: .; CDR3 DNA: TGTGCCAGCAGTTTATCAAATCTGCTACGGCCGAACACTGAAGCTTTCTTT; CDR3 protein: CASSLSNLLRPNTEAFF
J gene: TRBJ2-4; V gene: TRBV18; D gene: .; clone size: .; CDR3 DNA: TGTGCCAGCTCACCCGCGGCAGGGTTAGCCAAAAACATTCAGTACTTC; CDR3 protein: CASSPAAGLAKNIQYF
J gene: TRBJ1-1; V gene: TRBV20-1; D gene: .; clone size: .; CDR3 DNA: TGCAGTGCTAGGGATCACAGGGAAGCTTTCTTT; CDR3 protein: CSARDHREAFF
J gene: TRBJ1-4; V gene: TRBV5-1; D gene: .; clone size: once; CDR3 DNA: TGCGCCAGCAGCCTGAGGGGTACTAATGAAAAACTGTTTTTT; CDR3 protein: CASSLRGTNEKLFF
J gene: TRBJ1-2; V gene: TRBV6-5; D gene: .; clone size: few; CDR3 DNA: TGTGCCAGCAGAATACCCGGACAGCCCTATGGCTACACCTTC; CDR3 protein: CASRIPGQPYGYTF
J gene: TRBJ1-3; V gene: TRBV6-5; D gene: TRBD1; clone size: .; CDR3 DNA: TGTGCCAGCAGCCTAGACAGGGACCCGGGAAACACCATATATTTT; CDR3 protein: CASSLDRDPGNTIYF